This TCR beta chain was recovered during a study of Graves' ophthalmopathy and Graves' hyperthyroidism. The CDR3 extends over 15 amino acids. Germline-derived CDR1 and CDR2 are SGHTA and FQGNSA. V lost 5 bases, J lost 6 bases, and 9 bases stayed unmatched. The evidence that diagnosis relied on was clinical symptoms, serum thyroxine, TRAb, thyroid ultrasound and orbital computed tomography. Study findings and constraints: At less than 71% sensitivity and approximately 72% specificity, the model predicted progression of the ophthalmopathy.

Amplification from RNA transcripts yielded the TCR beta CDR3 regions. The authors performed first-round RT-PCR with HTBI primers and then a second-round multiplex PCR. TCRdb independently ran MiXCR on the multiplex PCR reads; one entry per CDR3 protein. The sample yields 500,000 to 700,000 distinct CDR3 sequences, roughly 39% seen once. With respect to this clonotype: Antigen specificity is unknown.

The receptor's source is an adult man with Graves' hyperthyroidism. The sample was peripheral blood or thyroid tissue (not recorded which). The chain combines TRBV7-2 with TRBJ2-3, with 9 bases that match TRBD1. CDR3 amino acids: CASSGQGLGIDTQYF. The CDR3 nucleotides read TGTGCCAGCAGCGGACAGGGGTTGGGAATTGATACGCAGTATTTT.